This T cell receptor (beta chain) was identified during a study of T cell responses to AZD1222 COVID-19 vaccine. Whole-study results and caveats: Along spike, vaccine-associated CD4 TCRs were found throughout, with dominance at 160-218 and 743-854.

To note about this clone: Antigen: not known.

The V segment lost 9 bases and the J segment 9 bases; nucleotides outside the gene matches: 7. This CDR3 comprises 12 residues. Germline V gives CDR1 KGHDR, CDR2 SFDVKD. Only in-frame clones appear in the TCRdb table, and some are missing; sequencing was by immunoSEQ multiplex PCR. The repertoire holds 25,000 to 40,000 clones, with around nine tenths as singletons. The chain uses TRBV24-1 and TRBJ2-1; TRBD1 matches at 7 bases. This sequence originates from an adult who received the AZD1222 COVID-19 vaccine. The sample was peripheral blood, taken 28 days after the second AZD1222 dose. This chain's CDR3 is CATQDRVSEQFF. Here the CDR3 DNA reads TGTGCCACCCAAGACAGGGTTAGTGAGCAGTTCTTC.